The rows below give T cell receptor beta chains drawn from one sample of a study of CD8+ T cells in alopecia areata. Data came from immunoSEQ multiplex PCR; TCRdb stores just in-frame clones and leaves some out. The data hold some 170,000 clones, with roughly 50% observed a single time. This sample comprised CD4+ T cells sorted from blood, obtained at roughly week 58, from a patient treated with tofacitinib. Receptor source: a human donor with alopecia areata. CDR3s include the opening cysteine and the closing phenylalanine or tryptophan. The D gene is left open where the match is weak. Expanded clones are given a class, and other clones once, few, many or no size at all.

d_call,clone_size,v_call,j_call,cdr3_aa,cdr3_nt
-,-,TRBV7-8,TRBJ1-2,CASSLDQRGYGYTF,TGTGCCAGCAGCTTAGACCAGCGGGGATATGGCTACACCTTC
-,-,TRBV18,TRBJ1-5,CASSPGGGQPQHF,TGTGCCAGCTCACCTGGTGGCGGTCAGCCCCAGCATTTT
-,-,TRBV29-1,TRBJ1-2,CSVERPTHLCYTF,TGCAGCGTTGAGAGACCGACGCACCTTTGCTACACCTTC
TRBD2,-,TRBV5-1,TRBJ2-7,CASSLETSGGSYEQYF,TGCGCCAGCAGCTTGGAAACTAGCGGGGGTTCCTACGAGCAGTACTTC
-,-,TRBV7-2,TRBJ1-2,CASSYYRDANYGYTF,TGTGCCAGCAGCTACTACAGGGATGCTAACTATGGCTACACCTTC
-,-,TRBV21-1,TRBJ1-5,CASSKPRTGQGNQPQHF,TGTGCCAGCAGCAAACCCCGGACAGGTCAAGGCAATCAGCCCCAGCATTTT
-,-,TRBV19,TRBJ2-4,CASSVAKNIQYF,TGTGCCAGTAGTGTGGCCAAAAACATTCAGTACTTC
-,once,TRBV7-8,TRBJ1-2,CASSRTGREVGYTF,TGTGCCAGCAGCCGAACAGGCCGGGAGGTTGGCTACACCTTC
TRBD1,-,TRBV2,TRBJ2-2,CASNGQGNTGELFF,TGTGCCAGCAATGGACAGGGGAACACCGGGGAGCTGTTTTTT
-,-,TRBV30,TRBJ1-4,CAWSRGTNEKLFF,TGTGCCTGGAGTAGAGGCACTAATGAAAAACTGTTTTTT
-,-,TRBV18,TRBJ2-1,CASSPRSGEDEQFF,TGTGCCAGCTCACCACGGTCAGGGGAGGATGAGCAGTTCTTC
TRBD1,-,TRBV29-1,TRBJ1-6,CSARTGTDNSPLHF,TGCAGCGCACGAACCGGGACAGATAATTCACCCCTCCACTTT
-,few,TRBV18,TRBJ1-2,CASSPTAGHQGYGYTF,TGTGCCAGCTCACCCACGGCAGGGCATCAGGGCTATGGCTACACCTTC
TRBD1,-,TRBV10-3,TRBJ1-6,CAIRPGQGDSPLHF,TGTGCCATCAGACCCGGACAGGGGGATTCACCCCTCCACTTT
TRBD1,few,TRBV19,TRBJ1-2,CASSTRDSFKTSYGYTF,TGTGCCAGTAGTACACGGGACAGCTTCAAAACCTCCTATGGCTACACCTTC
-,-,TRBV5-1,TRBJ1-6,CASSLQSSYNSPLHF,TGCGCCAGCAGCTTACAGAGCTCCTATAATTCACCCCTCCACTTT
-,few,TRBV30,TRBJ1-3,CAWSVDAGSGNTIYF,TGTGCCTGGAGTGTAGACGCGGGTTCTGGAAACACCATATATTTT
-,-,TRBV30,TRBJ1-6,CAWSRDTYSPLHF,TGTGCCTGGAGCCGGGACACTTATTCACCCCTCCACTTT
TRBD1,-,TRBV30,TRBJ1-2,CAWRGQAGGYTF,TGTGCCTGGAGAGGACAGGCGGGAGGCTACACCTTC
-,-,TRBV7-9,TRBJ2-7,CASSLVERVSYEQYF,TGTGCCAGCAGCTTAGTGGAACGAGTCTCCTACGAGCAGTACTTC